The sequence of this TCR beta chain was determined in a study of blood T cell repertoires in COVID-19. Study-level background: Samples representing acute and convalescent COVID-19 were sourced from the United States, Italy and Spain. PBMCs, B-cell-depleted T cells, or T cells provided the cDNA or gDNA that made up the material.

Source study methods: Estimation of nucleated cell counts relied on the amplification of reference gene primers. Clones were read by immunoSEQ multiplex PCR, and TCRdb kept only the in-frame ones, dropping some. D and trimming were read from the DNA, whereas the V and J calls and clone size are those reported in that table. The sample has more than 110,000 clones, approximately 84% seen once. Germline values: CDR1 SGHDN, CDR2 FVKESK. Germline trimming cut 2 bases from V and 0 bases from J; bases unmatched to any gene: 5. The CDR3 length is 16 residues. The TCR was taken from a human donor in a cohort sampled during active COVID-19. Sequenced input: peripheral blood. The rearrangement links TRBV14 to TRBJ2-3; 7 bases fit TRBD2. The CDR3 DNA reads TGTGCCAGCAGCCAACGGCTAGCGGCTAGCACAGATACGCAGTATTTT. This sequence encodes CASSQRLAASTDTQYF.